This T cell receptor (beta chain) stems from a study of cytomegalovirus exposure and HLA in healthy donors. Study information: In terms of ancestry, the Caucasian-associated cluster contained roughly four fifths of the approximately 400 genotyped donors. Study-wide results and limits: Accurate predictions that matched the HLA-A and HLA-B alleles of most subjects were reportedly made from TCR beta sequences.

The trim removed 2 bases at V and 6 bases at J, leaving 2 bases unmatched. Germline-derived CDR1 and CDR2 are SGHNT and YYREEE (reference sequence). The CDR3 extends over 13 amino acids. The study ran its PCR with 60 Vbeta and 13 Jbeta primers. Produced via immunoSEQ multiplex PCR; TCRdb's table is partial and in-frame only. The sample has roughly 100,000 clones; about 79% are singletons. Comment on this clone: Its antigen remains unidentified.

Material: PBMCs. J is TRBJ1-2 and V is TRBV5-4; 9 bases line up with TRBD1. The origin of this receptor is a man aged 45-65 years in good health and CMV-seropositive. CDR3 in amino acids: CASSLTGGDGYTF. The CDR3 nucleotides are TGTGCCAGCAGCTTAACAGGGGGCGATGGCTACACCTTC.